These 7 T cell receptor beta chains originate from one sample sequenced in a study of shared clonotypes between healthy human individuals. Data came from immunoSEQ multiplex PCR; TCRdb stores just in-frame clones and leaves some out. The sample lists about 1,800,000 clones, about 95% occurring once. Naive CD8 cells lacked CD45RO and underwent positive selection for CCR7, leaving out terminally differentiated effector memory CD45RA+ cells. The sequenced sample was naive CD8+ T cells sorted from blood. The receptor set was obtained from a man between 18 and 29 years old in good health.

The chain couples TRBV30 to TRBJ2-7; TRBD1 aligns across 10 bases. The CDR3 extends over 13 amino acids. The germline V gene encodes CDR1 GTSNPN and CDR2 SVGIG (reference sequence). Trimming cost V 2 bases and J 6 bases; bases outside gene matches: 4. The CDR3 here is CAWSPRDRGEQYF. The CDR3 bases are TGTGCCTGGAGTCCACGGGACAGGGGCGAGCAGTACTTC.

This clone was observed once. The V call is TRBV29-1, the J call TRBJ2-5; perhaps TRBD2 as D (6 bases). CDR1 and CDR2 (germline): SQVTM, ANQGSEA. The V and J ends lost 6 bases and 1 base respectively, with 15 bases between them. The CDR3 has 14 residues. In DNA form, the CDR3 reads TGCAGCGTAGTCTTTCGGGACTCCCAAGAGACCCAGTACTTC. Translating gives CSVVFRDSQETQYF. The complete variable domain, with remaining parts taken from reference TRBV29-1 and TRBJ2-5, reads SAVISQKPSRDICQRGTSLTIQCQVDSQVTMMFWYRQQPGQSLTLIATANQGSEATYESGFVIDKFPISRPNLTFSTLTVSNMSPEDSSIYLCSVVFRDSQETQYFGPGTRLLVL.

CDR3 DNA sequence: TGTGCCAGCAGTCTAGCGGGAGGGGTTGGGTACGAGCAGTACTTC. Its translation is CASSLAGGVGYEQYF. The V and J genes are TRBV6-6 and TRBJ2-7; the match to TRBD2 covers 12 bases. V was pared by 5 bases and J by 4 bases, with 6 bases of the junction left unmatched. CDR3 length: 15 amino acids. CDR1 is MNHNY and CDR2 is SVGAGI in the germline V gene (reference sequence).

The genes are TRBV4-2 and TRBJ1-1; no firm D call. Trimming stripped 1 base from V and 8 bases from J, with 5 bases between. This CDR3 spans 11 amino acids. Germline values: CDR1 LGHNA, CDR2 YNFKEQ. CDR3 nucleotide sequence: TGTGCCAGCAGCCAAGGCGCCGAAGCTTTCTTT. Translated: CASSQGAEAFF.

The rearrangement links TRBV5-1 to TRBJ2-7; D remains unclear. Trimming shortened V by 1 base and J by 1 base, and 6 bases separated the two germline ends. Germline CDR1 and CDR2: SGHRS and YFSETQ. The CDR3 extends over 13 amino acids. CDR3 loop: CASSLTMSYEQYF. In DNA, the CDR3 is TGCGCCAGCAGCTTGACAATGTCCTACGAGCAGTACTTC. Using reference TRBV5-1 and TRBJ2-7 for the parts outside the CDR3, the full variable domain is KAGVTQTPRYLIKTRGQQVTLSCSPISGHRSVSWYQQTPGQGLQFLFEYFSETQRNKGNFPGRFSGRQFSNSRSEMNVSTLELGDSALYLCASSLTMSYEQYFGPGTRLTVT.

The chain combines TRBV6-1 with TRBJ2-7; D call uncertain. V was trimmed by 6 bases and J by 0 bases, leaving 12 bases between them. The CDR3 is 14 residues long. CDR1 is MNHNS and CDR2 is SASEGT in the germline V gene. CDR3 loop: CASRSLGRSYEQYF. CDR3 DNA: TGTGCCAGCAGGAGTTTGGGCCGCTCCTACGAGCAGTACTTC.

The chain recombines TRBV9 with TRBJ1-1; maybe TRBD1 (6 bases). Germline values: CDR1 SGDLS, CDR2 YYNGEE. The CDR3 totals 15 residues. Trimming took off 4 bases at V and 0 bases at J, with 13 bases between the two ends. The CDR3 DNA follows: TGTGCCAGCAGCCCGTGGGACACGATGAACACTGAAGCTTTCTTT. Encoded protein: CASSPWDTMNTEAFF.